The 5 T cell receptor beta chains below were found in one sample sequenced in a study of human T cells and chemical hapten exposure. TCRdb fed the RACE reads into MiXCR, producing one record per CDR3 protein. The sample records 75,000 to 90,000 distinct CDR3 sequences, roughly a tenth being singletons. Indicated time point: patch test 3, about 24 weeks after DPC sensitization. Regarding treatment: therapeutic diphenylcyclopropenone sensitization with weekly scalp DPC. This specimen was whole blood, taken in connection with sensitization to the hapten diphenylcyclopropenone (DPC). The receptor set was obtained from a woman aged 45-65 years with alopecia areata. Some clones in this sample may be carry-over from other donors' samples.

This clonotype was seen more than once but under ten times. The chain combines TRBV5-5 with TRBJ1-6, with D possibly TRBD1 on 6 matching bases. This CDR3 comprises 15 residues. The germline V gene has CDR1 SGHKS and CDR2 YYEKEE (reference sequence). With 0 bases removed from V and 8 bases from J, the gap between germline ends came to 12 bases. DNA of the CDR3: TGTGCCAGCAGCTTGGACGGGACAAGCTATTCACCCCTCCACTTT. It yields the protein CASSLDGTSYSPLHF.

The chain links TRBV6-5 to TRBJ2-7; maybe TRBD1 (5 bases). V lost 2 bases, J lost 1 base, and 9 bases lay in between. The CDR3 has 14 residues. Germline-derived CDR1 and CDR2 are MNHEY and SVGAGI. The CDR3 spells CASSYGRASYEQYF. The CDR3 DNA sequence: TGTGCCAGCAGTTACGGCAGGGCATCCTACGAGCAGTACTTC.

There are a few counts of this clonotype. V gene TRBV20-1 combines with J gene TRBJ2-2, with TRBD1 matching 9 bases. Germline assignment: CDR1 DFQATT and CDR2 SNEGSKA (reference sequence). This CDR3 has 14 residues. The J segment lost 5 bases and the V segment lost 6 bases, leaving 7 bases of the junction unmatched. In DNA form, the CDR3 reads TGCAGTGCCGTACAGGGGGCGCGGACCGGGGAGCTGTTTTTT. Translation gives CSAVQGARTGELFF.

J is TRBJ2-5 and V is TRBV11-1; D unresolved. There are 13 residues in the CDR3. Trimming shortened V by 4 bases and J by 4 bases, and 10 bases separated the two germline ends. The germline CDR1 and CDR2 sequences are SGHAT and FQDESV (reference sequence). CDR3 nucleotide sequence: TGTGCCAGCAGCTATCAAGCAAGAGAGACCCAGTACTTC. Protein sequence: CASSYQARETQYF.

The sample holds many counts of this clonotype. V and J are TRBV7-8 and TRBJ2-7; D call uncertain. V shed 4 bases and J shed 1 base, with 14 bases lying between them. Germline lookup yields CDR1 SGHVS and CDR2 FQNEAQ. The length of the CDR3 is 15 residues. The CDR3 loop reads CASSSSTHPSYEQYF. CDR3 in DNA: TGTGCCAGCAGCTCGTCGACCCATCCTTCCTACGAGCAGTACTTC. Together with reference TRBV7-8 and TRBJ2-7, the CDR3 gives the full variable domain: GAGVSQSPRYKVAKRGQDVALRCDPISGHVSLFWYQQALGQGPEFLTYFQNEAQLDKSGLPSDRFFAERPEGSVSTLKIQRTQQEDSAVYLCASSSSTHPSYEQYFGPGTRLTVT.